The 21 T cell receptor beta chains listed next were all sequenced from one sample in a study of OX40 agonist ivuxolimab in advanced cancers. The protocol was immunoSEQ multiplex PCR, while the TCRdb copy is restricted to in-frame clones and leaves out a portion. Here the sample spans some 67,000 clones, 82% being singletons. The sample was CD4+ or CD8+ T cells sorted from blood, taken in a trial of the OX40 agonist ivuxolimab. These receptors were taken from an adult with an advanced solid tumor such as melanoma, head and neck, liver or kidney cancer.

V usage is TRBV9 and J usage is TRBJ2-2; no reliable D call. The germline V gene encodes CDR1 SGDLS and CDR2 YYNGEE. Trimming shortened V by 4 bases and J by 7 bases, and 14 bases separated the two germline ends. This CDR3 contains 14 residues. As DNA, the CDR3 is TGTGCCAGCAGCCCTCTAAGCTCCCTCGGGGAGCTGTTTTTT. It codes for CASSPLSSLGELFF.

The rearrangement uses TRBV11-2 and TRBJ2-5; the D gene is possibly TRBD1 (6 bases). Germline values: CDR1 SGHAT, CDR2 FQNNGV. V was shortened by 2 bases and J by 7 bases, with 17 bases between the two germline ends. The CDR3 is 15 amino acids. In nucleotides, the CDR3 is TGTGCCAGCAGCTTAAAAACAGGGTTGGGTTGGACCCAGTACTTC. This gives the protein CASSLKTGLGWTQYF.

Only a few counts were recorded for this clone. This chain connects TRBV1 to TRBJ2-7; TRBD2, as called in the table, went unchecked against the DNA. TRBV1 counts as a pseudogene. The CDR3 contains 15 residues. In nucleotides, the CDR3 is TGCACCAGTATCGCCGGGACTAGGGAACCCCTCGAGCAGTACTTC. It yields the protein CTSIAGTREPLEQYF.

J is TRBJ1-2 and V is TRBV5-4, with a tentative D call TRBD1 (6 bases). CDR1 and CDR2 from the germline V gene are SGHNT and YYREEE (reference sequence). CDR3 length equals 17 residues. Between the trimmed V and J ends, which lost 4 bases and 6 bases, there was a span of 25 bases. The CDR3 spells CASSPLARRGAGDGYTF. The CDR3 bases are TGTGCCAGCAGCCCCCTCGCGCGTAGGGGGGCGGGGGATGGCTACACCTTC. The variable domain in full, with the rest retrieved from reference TRBV5-4 and TRBJ1-2, is ETGVTQSPTHLIKTRGQQVTLRCSSQSGHNTVSWYQQALGQGPQFIFQYYREEENGRGNFPPRFSGLQFPNYSSELNVNALELDDSALYLCASSPLARRGAGDGYTFGSGTRLTVV.

The chain has TRBV27 and TRBJ2-7; TRBD1 matches 10 bases. This CDR3 region has 16 residues. The V segment lost 4 bases and the J segment 5 bases; nucleotides outside the gene matches: 11. Germline-derived CDR1 and CDR2 are MNHEY and SMNVEV (reference sequence). The DNA for the CDR3 is TGTGCCAGCAGTTCGGGACAGGGGTTAGAAAGGGACGAGCAGTACTTC. It encodes CASSSGQGLERDEQYF.

The V call is TRBV6-1, the J call TRBJ2-3; tentative D call: TRBD1 (5 bases). Germline CDR1 and CDR2: MNHNS and SASEGT. V lost 4 bases and J 1 base, leaving 18 bases between the germline ends. The CDR3 has 17 residues. The CDR3 DNA reads TGTGCCAGCAGTGTATGGGGCAGGGCAACCGGCACAGATACGCAGTATTTT. Protein: CASSVWGRATGTDTQYF.

This sequence joins TRBV18 and TRBJ2-2; TRBD1 might be the D (5 bases). Between the trimmed V and J ends, which lost 1 base and 6 bases, there was a span of 9 bases. This CDR3 spans 14 amino acids. Germline assignment: CDR1 KGHSH and CDR2 LQKENI. The CDR3 DNA reads TGTGCCAGCTCACCACGGGCAGGGCCCGGGGAGCTGTTTTTT. This translates into CASSPRAGPGELFF. Filled out from reference TRBV18 and TRBJ2-2, the complete variable domain reads NAGVMQNPRHLVRRRGQEARLRCSPMKGHSHVYWYRQLPEEGLKFMVYLQKENIIDESGMPKERFSAEFPKEGPSILRIQQVVRGDSAAYFCASSPRAGPGELFFGEGSRLTVL.

The chain uses TRBV19 and TRBJ2-1; D perhaps matches TRBD2 (6 bases). Germline CDR1 and CDR2: LNHDA and SQIVND (reference sequence). This CDR3 is built from 15 residues. Trimming pared 3 bases from V and 0 bases from J, leaving 9 bases between. The CDR3 DNA follows: TGTGCCAGTAGTATTTCCGGGGGCTCCTACAATGAGCAGTTCTTC. Its protein product is CASSISGGSYNEQFF.

The chain uses TRBV2 and TRBJ2-7; TRBD1 agrees at 9 bases. CDR1 and CDR2 from the germline V gene are SNHLY and FYNNEI. The CDR3 consists of 16 residues. Trimming at V came to 4 bases and at J to 3 bases, leaving 10 bases not matched to a gene. CDR3 sequence (DNA): TGTGCCAGCAGTGGGGACAGGGCAAAAGGGGGCTACGAGCAGTACTTC. Its translation: CASSGDRAKGGYEQYF.

The V call is TRBV5-1, the J call TRBJ1-2; TRBD1 matches at 7 bases. CDR3 length: 16 amino acids. Germline V gives CDR1 SGHRS, CDR2 YFSETQ. V gave up 0 bases and J gave up 3 bases; unmatched junction bases: 8. The CDR3 reads CASSLGGGGADYGYTF. The CDR3 DNA sequence: TGCGCCAGCAGCTTGGGAGGAGGGGGCGCGGACTATGGCTACACCTTC.

The chain joins TRBV15 to TRBJ1-5; D unresolved. The CDR3 sequence is 13 residues long. Germline loops: CDR1 LNHNV, CDR2 YYDKDF (reference sequence). V lost 3 bases to trimming and J lost 5 bases, with 8 bases between them. CDR3: CATSRGGDQPQHF. For the CDR3, the DNA is TGTGCCACCAGCAGGGGAGGCGATCAGCCCCAGCATTTT.

This clone occurred once. The genes are TRBV6-5 and TRBJ2-7; 10 positions match TRBD1. The CDR3 contains 15 residues. From germline, CDR1 is MNHEY and CDR2 SVGAGI. With V trimmed by 6 bases and J by 4 bases, 9 bases remained unmatched. Written as DNA, the CDR3 is TGTGCCAGCAGGGCATCGGACAGGGGGTCGTACGAGCAGTACTTC. This codes for CASRASDRGSYEQYF.

V is TRBV4-3 and J is TRBJ2-7; 9 nucleotides match TRBD1. The germline V gene encodes CDR1 LGHNA and CDR2 YSLEER. J was trimmed by 11 bases and V by 0 bases; bases with no gene match: 11. The CDR3 runs 15 residues. As DNA, the CDR3 is TGCGCCAGCAGCCAAGAGAGGGGGGACAGGGCCTTTAAGTACGTC. It is translated as CASSQERGDRAFKYV.

The J gene is TRBJ1-4, the V gene TRBV28; D is unresolved. CDR1 and CDR2 from the germline V gene are MDHEN and SYDVKM. The CDR3 is made up of 12 amino acids. Trimming removed 10 bases at V and 8 bases at J, with 14 bases between. CDR3 amino acids: CATLAPDEKLFF. DNA of the CDR3: TGTGCCACCCTAGCCCCCGACGAAAAACTGTTTTTT.

The chain uses TRBV4-3 and TRBJ2-5; D is perhaps TRBD2 (5 bases). Germline V gene data show CDR1 as LGHNA and CDR2 as YSLEER. Trimming removed 0 bases from V and 1 base from J, with 15 bases in between. The CDR3 totals 17 residues. The chain's CDR3 is CASSQDIGGKLQETQYF. In nucleotides, the CDR3 is TGCGCCAGCAGCCAAGATATAGGAGGAAAGCTCCAAGAGACCCAGTACTTC.

This sequence joins TRBV5-4 and TRBJ1-5, with D possibly being TRBD1 (5 bases). Germline V gives CDR1 SGHNT, CDR2 YYREEE (reference sequence). The CDR3 contains 14 residues. V was shortened by 1 base and J by 3 bases, with 8 bases between the two germline ends. CDR3 in amino acids: CASSLQGNNQPQHF. In DNA form, the CDR3 reads TGTGCCAGCAGCTTGCAGGGCAACAATCAGCCCCAGCATTTT.

This clone was detected only once. This chain links TRBV9 with TRBJ2-3; no clear D gene. The CDR3 has 12 residues. CDR1 and CDR2 from the germline V gene are SGDLS and YYNGEE. The V end lost 2 bases, the J end lost 5 bases, and 6 bases lay between the germline ends. CDR3 sequence (DNA): TGTGCCAGCAGCGTTAGAGAAGATACGCAGTATTTT. This gives the protein CASSVREDTQYF.

V and J are TRBV5-7 and TRBJ2-7; a possible D gene is TRBD1 (5 bases). TRBV5-7 is designated an ORF whose function remains uncertain. The V end lost 5 bases, the J end lost 6 bases, and 9 bases lay between the germline ends. The CDR3 contains 11 residues. DNA for the CDR3: TGTGCCAGCAGTCATACAGGCGAGCAGTACGTC. Its translation is CASSHTGEQYV.

This chain joins TRBV2 and TRBJ1-2; no firm D call. V was cut by 0 bases and J by 8 bases, with 4 bases left in between. This CDR3 has 11 residues. The germline V gene encodes CDR1 SNHLY and CDR2 FYNNEI. CDR3 sequence reads: CASSEARGYTF. CDR3 sequence (DNA): TGTGCCAGCAGTGAAGCGAGGGGCTACACCTTC.

V is TRBV5-1 and J is TRBJ2-2; D remains unclear. The CDR3 extends over 14 amino acids. V was clipped by 0 bases and J by 3 bases, with 6 bases between them. Germline V gene sequence: CDR1 SGHRS, CDR2 YFSETQ. The CDR3 is CASSLVGYTGELFF. For the CDR3, the DNA is TGCGCCAGCAGCTTGGTAGGGTACACCGGGGAGCTGTTTTTT.

The chain uses TRBV4-1 and TRBJ2-5, with D perhaps assigned TRBD1 or TRBD2 (6 bases each). Germline assignment: CDR1 MGHRA and CDR2 YSYEKL. The CDR3 totals 14 residues. Trimming cost V 4 bases and J 9 bases, with 18 bases left between them. The CDR3 loop reads CASSPLQGPGAQYF. The CDR3 DNA is TGCGCCAGCAGCCCATTACAGGGCCCGGGGGCCCAGTACTTC.